The T cell receptor (beta chain) described here comes from a study of blood T cell repertoires in COVID-19. Study-wide context: Acute-phase and convalescent COVID-19 samples originated in the United States, Italy and Spain. PBMCs, B-cell-depleted T cells, or T cells were the source of the cDNA or gDNA that made up the material.

Trimming pared 8 bases from V and 3 bases from J, leaving 19 bases between. CDR3 length: 16 residues. Per germline, CDR1 MNHEY and CDR2 SMNVEV (reference sequence). Per the original methods: How many nucleated cells were present was estimated from reference gene primer amplification. Assay: immunoSEQ multiplex PCR; the TCRdb copy retains only in-frame clones and omits some. V and J calls and clone size are as listed in that table; D and trimming were resolved from the DNA. The profile shows over 200,000 clones, 80% to 90% of them singletons. This clonotype originated in a young man with active or convalescent COVID-19. Sequencing was carried out using peripheral blood. The J gene is TRBJ2-2, the V gene TRBV27, with no clear D. CDR3 DNA: TGTGCCAGCCAAACCCGCGGTCGGAGCGACACCGGGGAGCTGTTTTTT. Translated, it gives CASQTRGRSDTGELFF.